A selection of T cell receptor beta chains follows, all from one sample in a study of blood T cell repertoires in COVID-19. Some clones are missing from TCRdb's copy, which holds only in-frame ones; the method was immunoSEQ multiplex PCR. The sample contains over 200,000 clones, around nine tenths of which appear only once. Sequenced: peripheral blood. The origin of the receptors is a woman aged 40 to 50 who had recovered from COVID-19. Both conserved end residues are part of each CDR3. Each record gives: D gene, V gene, J gene, clone size, CDR3 DNA, CDR3 protein. D genes are given only for firm matches. Some rows have no size entry. The others give once, few or many, or a class for an expanded clone.

d_gene: TRBD1
v_gene: TRBV27
j_gene: TRBJ2-7
abundance: -
CDR3nt: TGTGCCAGCAGTTCAACCGGGACAGGGGTTTACGAGCAGTACTTC
CDR3aa: CASSSTGTGVYEQYF

d_gene: -
v_gene: TRBV7-8
j_gene: TRBJ2-2
abundance: -
CDR3nt: TGTGCCAGCAGCTTAGCCCAAGCGCTCGGGGAGCTGTTTTTT
CDR3aa: CASSLAQALGELFF

d_gene: -
v_gene: TRBV4-1
j_gene: TRBJ2-1
abundance: -
CDR3nt: TGCGCCAGCAGCCCTCGGGTCATTAGCGGAGCCCTCAACAATGAGCAGTTCTTC
CDR3aa: CASSPRVISGALNNEQFF

d_gene: -
v_gene: TRBV19
j_gene: TRBJ1-2
abundance: -
CDR3nt: TGTGCCAGTAGTATAGTCCGAGGGCAAGGCTACACCTTC
CDR3aa: CASSIVRGQGYTF

d_gene: -
v_gene: TRBV1
j_gene: TRBJ2-3
abundance: -
CDR3nt: TGCACCAGCAGCCTAAGGGGGCCAGATACGCAGTATTTT
CDR3aa: CTSSLRGPDTQYF

d_gene: TRBD2
v_gene: TRBV19
j_gene: TRBJ2-1
abundance: -
CDR3nt: TGTGCCAGTAGTATAGGGACTAGCGGGCCCAGCTCCTACAATGAGCAGTTCTTC
CDR3aa: CASSIGTSGPSSYNEQFF

d_gene: -
v_gene: TRBV18
j_gene: TRBJ1-2
abundance: -
CDR3nt: TGTGCCAGCTCACCAGGGCAGGGCCTTGGCTACACCTTC
CDR3aa: CASSPGQGLGYTF

d_gene: TRBD2
v_gene: TRBV15
j_gene: TRBJ2-3
abundance: -
CDR3nt: TGTGCCACCAGCAGACTTAGCGGGAGCCCCGGGACAGATACGCAGTATTTT
CDR3aa: CATSRLSGSPGTDTQYF

d_gene: TRBD2
v_gene: TRBV7-9
j_gene: TRBJ2-7
abundance: -
CDR3nt: TGTGCCAGCAGCTCCTACATTTTACTAGCGGGAGGTGGCGAGCAGTACTTC
CDR3aa: CASSSYILLAGGGEQYF

d_gene: -
v_gene: TRBV9
j_gene: TRBJ1-5
abundance: -
CDR3nt: TGTGCCAGCAGCCCCGGCGACAGCTCCAATCAGCCCCAGCATTTT
CDR3aa: CASSPGDSSNQPQHF

d_gene: -
v_gene: TRBV19
j_gene: TRBJ2-3
abundance: once
CDR3nt: TGTGCCAGTAGTCCTCGGACAGGCACAGATACGCAGTATTTT
CDR3aa: CASSPRTGTDTQYF

d_gene: -
v_gene: TRBV12-5
j_gene: TRBJ2-7
abundance: -
CDR3nt: TGTGCTAGTGGTTTGGACCCCGGGTCCCCCGAGCAGTACTTC
CDR3aa: CASGLDPGSPEQYF

d_gene: TRBD1
v_gene: TRBV12-5
j_gene: TRBJ1-5
abundance: -
CDR3nt: TGTGCTAGTGGTCCAGCAAGGACAGGGATCCGCAATCAGCCCCAGCATTTT
CDR3aa: CASGPARTGIRNQPQHF

d_gene: -
v_gene: TRBV9
j_gene: TRBJ2-1
abundance: -
CDR3nt: TGTGCCAGCAGCCGTGAGGGCGTGAGCTCCTACAATGAGCAGTTCTTC
CDR3aa: CASSREGVSSYNEQFF

d_gene: TRBD1
v_gene: TRBV9
j_gene: TRBJ1-6
abundance: -
CDR3nt: TGTGCCAGCAGCGGACAGGGGGCGGTCAATTCACCCCTCCACTTT
CDR3aa: CASSGQGAVNSPLHF

d_gene: TRBD2
v_gene: TRBV27
j_gene: TRBJ2-3
abundance: -
CDR3nt: TGTGCCAGCAGCCTCCAGGGACTAGCGCCCCCAGATACGCAGTATTTT
CDR3aa: CASSLQGLAPPDTQYF

d_gene: TRBD1
v_gene: TRBV5-4
j_gene: TRBJ1-2
abundance: -
CDR3nt: TGTGCCAGCAGCTTGGTTCGGACAGGGAACTATGGCTACACCTTC
CDR3aa: CASSLVRTGNYGYTF

d_gene: -
v_gene: TRBV27
j_gene: TRBJ2-3
abundance: -
CDR3nt: TGTGCCAGCAGTCCCCAGACGGCCGGGGGCACAGATACGCAGTATTTT
CDR3aa: CASSPQTAGGTDTQYF

d_gene: TRBD2
v_gene: TRBV7-2
j_gene: TRBJ2-2
abundance: -
CDR3nt: TGTGCCACCCAGCGGGACAACACCGGGGAGCTGTTTTTT
CDR3aa: CATQRDNTGELFF

d_gene: TRBD1
v_gene: TRBV24-1
j_gene: TRBJ1-2
abundance: -
CDR3nt: TGTGCCACCAGTGATGCAGGGGGCGCGGTGTATGGCTACACCTTC
CDR3aa: CATSDAGGAVYGYTF

d_gene: -
v_gene: TRBV10-2
j_gene: TRBJ2-2
abundance: -
CDR3nt: TGCGCCAGCAGCACAACAGGGACCGGGGAGCTGTTTTTT
CDR3aa: CASSTTGTGELFF

d_gene: -
v_gene: TRBV19
j_gene: TRBJ2-1
abundance: -
CDR3nt: TGTGCCAGTAGGCCAGCGGCGAGCTCCTACAATGAGCAGTTCTTC
CDR3aa: CASRPAASSYNEQFF

d_gene: -
v_gene: TRBV27
j_gene: TRBJ1-1
abundance: -
CDR3nt: TGTGCCAGCAGTTTATCTCACAGCAGCACTGAAGCTTTCTTT
CDR3aa: CASSLSHSSTEAFF

d_gene: -
v_gene: TRBV6-2/TRBV6-3
j_gene: TRBJ1-2
abundance: once
CDR3nt: TGTGCCAGCAGTTACGAGACAGCAGGGGCCCTCTATGGCTACACCTTC
CDR3aa: CASSYETAGALYGYTF

d_gene: TRBD1
v_gene: TRBV6-5
j_gene: TRBJ1-2
abundance: once
CDR3nt: TGTGCCAGCGTGACAGGGGGGTCTGGTGCGGGAGGCTACACCTTC
CDR3aa: CASVTGGSGAGGYTF

d_gene: -
v_gene: TRBV3-1/TRBV3-2
j_gene: TRBJ1-2
abundance: few
CDR3nt: TGTGCCAGCAGCCACAGGGTAGCTAACTATGGCTACACCTTC
CDR3aa: CASSHRVANYGYTF

d_gene: -
v_gene: TRBV9
j_gene: TRBJ2-1
abundance: once
CDR3nt: TGTGCCAGCAGCGTTGGTAGCGCGGCCCTGGGGCAGTTCTTC
CDR3aa: CASSVGSAALGQFF

d_gene: TRBD1
v_gene: TRBV11-2
j_gene: TRBJ1-6
abundance: -
CDR3nt: TGTGCCAGCAGCCCCGCGGGACAGTATAATTCACCCCTCCACTTT
CDR3aa: CASSPAGQYNSPLHF

d_gene: TRBD1
v_gene: TRBV4-1
j_gene: TRBJ2-7
abundance: -
CDR3nt: TGCGCCAGCAAGGGACAGGGCTACGAGCAGTACTTC
CDR3aa: CASKGQGYEQYF

d_gene: TRBD2
v_gene: TRBV3-1/TRBV3-2
j_gene: TRBJ2-5
abundance: once
CDR3nt: TGTGCCAGCAGCCCCGGACTAGCTCTAGGGGAGACCCAGTACTTC
CDR3aa: CASSPGLALGETQYF

d_gene: -
v_gene: TRBV7-8
j_gene: TRBJ2-5
abundance: -
CDR3nt: TGTGCCAGCAGCCGGGGGGCCGAAGAGACCCAGTACTTC
CDR3aa: CASSRGAEETQYF

d_gene: -
v_gene: TRBV7-9
j_gene: TRBJ2-2
abundance: few
CDR3nt: TGTGCCAGCAGCTTAGCGCGGCGGAACACCGGGGAGCTGTTTTTT
CDR3aa: CASSLARRNTGELFF

d_gene: -
v_gene: TRBV10-3
j_gene: TRBJ2-7
abundance: -
CDR3nt: TGTGCCAGCCAGGGTTACGAGCAGTACTTC
CDR3aa: CASQGYEQYF

d_gene: TRBD1
v_gene: TRBV25-1
j_gene: TRBJ1-6
abundance: -
CDR3nt: TGTGCCAGCAGTGAATTCCGGTCGACAGGGGGTGGCTCACCCCTCCACTTT
CDR3aa: CASSEFRSTGGGSPLHF

d_gene: -
v_gene: TRBV27
j_gene: TRBJ1-2
abundance: once
CDR3nt: TGTGCCAGCAGTTCGGCCGGGGGGGGAAACTATGGCTACACCTTC
CDR3aa: CASSSAGGGNYGYTF

d_gene: -
v_gene: TRBV30
j_gene: TRBJ2-1
abundance: -
CDR3nt: TGTGCCTGGGGACAGCGGGGTGAGCAGTTCTTC
CDR3aa: CAWGQRGEQFF

d_gene: TRBD2
v_gene: TRBV3-1/TRBV3-2
j_gene: TRBJ2-1
abundance: -
CDR3nt: TGTGCCAGCAGCCAAGAAGGGGCTAGCGGCGGAGAGCAGTTCTTC
CDR3aa: CASSQEGASGGEQFF

d_gene: -
v_gene: TRBV9
j_gene: TRBJ2-7
abundance: once
CDR3nt: TGTGCCAGCAGCGTAGGACAGGCCCGCTCCTACGAGCAGTACTTC
CDR3aa: CASSVGQARSYEQYF

d_gene: -
v_gene: TRBV3-1/TRBV3-2
j_gene: TRBJ1-6
abundance: -
CDR3nt: TGTGCCAGCAGCCAAGGCCGGGGATCGCCCTATAATTCACCCCTCCACTTT
CDR3aa: CASSQGRGSPYNSPLHF

d_gene: -
v_gene: TRBV15
j_gene: TRBJ1-2
abundance: -
CDR3nt: TGTGCCACCAGCCCCAGGGCTAACTATGGCTACACCTTC
CDR3aa: CATSPRANYGYTF

d_gene: TRBD2
v_gene: TRBV12-3/TRBV12-4
j_gene: TRBJ2-3
abundance: once
CDR3nt: TGTGCCAGCAGTTTAGGTCGGCTAGCGGGAGGGTATTTT
CDR3aa: CASSLGRLAGGYF

d_gene: -
v_gene: TRBV9
j_gene: TRBJ2-1
abundance: -
CDR3nt: TGTGCCAGCAGCGTAGGGGTTGGGAGCTCCTACAATGAGCAGTTCTTC
CDR3aa: CASSVGVGSSYNEQFF

d_gene: -
v_gene: TRBV9
j_gene: TRBJ1-1
abundance: -
CDR3nt: TGTGCCAGCAGCGTAGAGTGGGGGGGCGCTGAAGCTTTCTTT
CDR3aa: CASSVEWGGAEAFF

d_gene: TRBD1
v_gene: TRBV4-1
j_gene: TRBJ1-1
abundance: -
CDR3nt: TGCGCCAGCAGCCGGGACAGCATGAACACTGAAGCTTTCTTT
CDR3aa: CASSRDSMNTEAFF

d_gene: TRBD2
v_gene: TRBV9
j_gene: TRBJ2-1
abundance: few
CDR3nt: TGTGCCAGCAGCGTTACTAGCGGGAATCGGGAGCAGTTCTTC
CDR3aa: CASSVTSGNREQFF

d_gene: TRBD1
v_gene: TRBV5-4
j_gene: TRBJ2-3
abundance: -
CDR3nt: TGTGCCAGCAGCTTGTCACGAGGGGGCTACACAGATACGCAGTATTTT
CDR3aa: CASSLSRGGYTDTQYF

d_gene: TRBD1
v_gene: TRBV18
j_gene: TRBJ1-5
abundance: few
CDR3nt: TGTGCCAGCTCACCCCAGACAGGGGGCCCACAGCCCCAGCATTTT
CDR3aa: CASSPQTGGPQPQHF

d_gene: -
v_gene: TRBV18
j_gene: TRBJ2-5
abundance: -
CDR3nt: TGTGCCAGCTCACCACCGATCGGACAGGGAGGGGAGACCCAGTACTTC
CDR3aa: CASSPPIGQGGETQYF

d_gene: -
v_gene: TRBV11-3
j_gene: TRBJ1-6
abundance: -
CDR3nt: TGTGCCAGCAGCTTAGAGGCAGCTAGGAATTCACCCCTCCACTTT
CDR3aa: CASSLEAARNSPLHF

d_gene: -
v_gene: TRBV6-5
j_gene: TRBJ1-4
abundance: -
CDR3nt: TGTGCCAGCGGGGCAGGGGCGGGAAAACTGTTTTTT
CDR3aa: CASGAGAGKLFF

d_gene: -
v_gene: TRBV18
j_gene: TRBJ1-1
abundance: -
CDR3nt: TGTGCCAGCTCACCTCAGGTCCCGAACACTGAAGCTTTCTTT
CDR3aa: CASSPQVPNTEAFF

d_gene: -
v_gene: TRBV5-1
j_gene: TRBJ1-4
abundance: -
CDR3nt: TGCGCCAGCAGCCCGGGTCTGGTCAGGGCCCCAACTAATGAAAAACTGTTTTTT
CDR3aa: CASSPGLVRAPTNEKLFF

d_gene: TRBD1
v_gene: TRBV7-9
j_gene: TRBJ1-4
abundance: -
CDR3nt: TGTGCCAGCAGCGTCAGACAGGGGGCTAATGAAAAACTGTTTTTT
CDR3aa: CASSVRQGANEKLFF

d_gene: TRBD2
v_gene: TRBV24-1
j_gene: TRBJ2-1
abundance: -
CDR3nt: TGTGCCACCAACCAAGCGGGAGGGTCCTACAATGAGCAGTTCTTC
CDR3aa: CATNQAGGSYNEQFF

d_gene: -
v_gene: TRBV29-1
j_gene: TRBJ1-1
abundance: -
CDR3nt: TGCAGCGTTGAAGATCAAGGCGGTGGGGCTTTCTTT
CDR3aa: CSVEDQGGGAFF

d_gene: TRBD1
v_gene: TRBV15
j_gene: TRBJ2-5
abundance: -
CDR3nt: TGTGCCACCAGCAGAATCCACAGGGGGCCTGGGGGGAGGCAGTACTTC
CDR3aa: CATSRIHRGPGGRQYF

d_gene: TRBD1
v_gene: TRBV20-1
j_gene: TRBJ1-2
abundance: -
CDR3nt: TGCAGTGGGACAGGGGTTTGGGGCTACACCTTC
CDR3aa: CSGTGVWGYTF

d_gene: -
v_gene: TRBV9
j_gene: TRBJ1-4
abundance: -
CDR3nt: TGTGCCAGCAGCACGCGTGGTGAAAAACTGTTTTTT
CDR3aa: CASSTRGEKLFF

d_gene: TRBD2
v_gene: TRBV9
j_gene: TRBJ2-5
abundance: -
CDR3nt: TGTGCCAGCAGCCCCCGGACCGGGAGGGGCGGAGAGACCCAGTACTTC
CDR3aa: CASSPRTGRGGETQYF

d_gene: -
v_gene: TRBV19
j_gene: TRBJ2-1
abundance: -
CDR3nt: TGTGCCAGTAGTTCATACAACAATGAGCAGTTCTTC
CDR3aa: CASSSYNNEQFF